One sample yielded the 11 T cell receptor beta chains listed below, sequenced in a study of T cell repertoires in cytomegalovirus infection. TCRdb processed the reads anew with MiXCR; each CDR3 protein has one entry. The sample comprises some 250,000 distinct CDR3 sequences, 8% to 9.5% of which are singletons, and around 15% rests with the top ten. Sequencing was performed on PBMCs. The receptors stem from a human donor in good health (CMV status not recorded). Some clones in this sample may be carry-over from other donors' samples.

This clonotype was recorded at least ten times. This chain connects TRBV9 to TRBJ2-1; the D is unclear. Germline CDR1 is SGDLS and CDR2 is YYNGEE. The CDR3 consists of 14 residues. The V end was cut by 6 bases, the J end by 6 bases, with 16 bases between. The CDR3 loop reads CASTSLERGNEQFF. The CDR3 DNA sequence: TGTGCCAGCACTTCCCTTGAGCGAGGCAATGAGCAGTTCTTC.

The chain employs TRBV2 and TRBJ1-5; D may be TRBD1 (5 bases). This CDR3 spans 16 amino acids. Germline V gives CDR1 SNHLY, CDR2 FYNNEI. V was cut by 1 base and J by 2 bases, with 12 bases left in between. The chain's CDR3 is CASSEEPRVGNQPQHF. The DNA for the CDR3 is TGTGCCAGCAGTGAAGAGCCCAGGGTAGGCAATCAGCCCCAGCATTTT.

This clonotype showed up just a few times. The chain joins TRBV20-1 to TRBJ1-5, with no clear D. This CDR3 has 14 amino acids. The germline V gene has CDR1 DFQATT and CDR2 SNEGSKA (reference sequence). V lost 5 bases, J lost 5 bases, and 16 bases lay in between. CDR3 amino acids: CSAGGPLHYQPQHF. In DNA form, the CDR3 reads TGCAGTGCTGGTGGTCCTCTACATTATCAGCCCCAGCATTTT.

The chain couples TRBV19 to TRBJ1-5; 9 nucleotides line up with TRBD1. Germline CDR1 is LNHDA and CDR2 is SQIVND (reference sequence). After removal of 6 bases from V and 4 bases from J, the junction contained 10 bases not matched to a gene. This CDR3 has 16 residues. CDR3 DNA: TGTGCCAGTAGCCCTAAACGCGGGACAGGGAATCAGCCCCAGCATTTT. It yields the protein CASSPKRGTGNQPQHF.

This clonotype occurred many times. The chain is built from TRBV7-2 and TRBJ2-3; D remains ambiguous. Looked up from germline, CDR1 is SGHTA and CDR2 is FQGNSA. The CDR3 is 15 residues long. Trimming removed 4 bases at V and 5 bases at J, with 16 bases between. The CDR3 loop reads CASSSLGRTGDTQYF. CDR3 nucleotides: TGTGCCAGCAGCTCTTTGGGCCGTACCGGAGATACGCAGTATTTT.

The rearrangement links TRBV15 to TRBJ2-1, with a possible D match to TRBD2 (7 bases). The CDR3 loop spans 16 amino acids. Between the trimmed V and J ends, which lost 0 bases and 12 bases, there was a span of 21 bases. Germline lookup yields CDR1 LNHNV and CDR2 YYDKDF (reference sequence). CDR3 residues: CATSRDSSSGGGVQFF. In DNA form, the CDR3 reads TGTGCCACCAGCAGAGATTCGTCTAGCGGAGGGGGGGTGCAGTTCTTC.

This clonotype was counted many times. The chain is built from TRBV7-8 and TRBJ1-6, with D perhaps matching TRBD1 (5 bases). CDR1 and CDR2 from the germline V gene are SGHVS and FQNEAQ. V lost 1 base to trimming and J lost 7 bases, with 14 bases between them. This CDR3 spans 16 amino acids. CDR3 loop: CASSLEAPGINSPLHF. CDR3 DNA: TGTGCCAGCAGCTTAGAGGCCCCAGGGATCAATTCACCCCTCCACTTT.

In this sample, this clonotype turned up once. The CDR3 coding sequence is TGTGCCAGTCAACAACAGGGGAGTTATGGCTACACCTTC. Protein sequence: CASQQQGSYGYTF. The genes are TRBV18 and TRBJ1-2; TRBD1 matches 7 bases. The germline V gene encodes CDR1 KGHSH and CDR2 LQKENI. The CDR3 is made up of 13 amino acids. V dropped 9 bases and J dropped 5; count of bases not matched to a gene: 9.

This clonotype has more than one count but fewer than ten. The chain uses TRBV19 and TRBJ2-7; D is ambiguous. V lost 6 bases to trimming and J lost 3 bases, with 15 bases between them. The CDR3 sequence is 14 residues long. Germline V gives CDR1 LNHDA, CDR2 SQIVND (reference sequence). CDR3 sequence: CASSRQMGNYEQYF. The CDR3 nucleotides read TGTGCCAGTAGCCGCCAGATGGGAAACTACGAGCAGTACTTC. Looking up the rest from reference TRBV19 and TRBJ2-7 gives the full variable domain: DGGITQSPKYLFRKEGQNVTLSCEQNLNHDAMYWYRQDPGQGLRLIYYSQIVNDFQKGDIAEGYSVSREKKESFPLTVTSAQKNPTAFYLCASSRQMGNYEQYFGPGTRLTVT.

In its sample, this clonotype was seen many times. This chain joins TRBV20-1 and TRBJ2-7; TRBD2 might be the D (5 bases). This CDR3 has 13 residues. Trimming shortened V by 0 bases and J by 4 bases, and 10 bases separated the two germline ends. Germline loops: CDR1 DFQATT, CDR2 SNEGSKA (reference sequence). The CDR3 nucleotides are TGCAGTGCTAGAGATCGATCGGGGTACGAGCAGTACTTC. Its protein is CSARDRSGYEQYF.

This clonotype has ten or more counts. The rearrangement joins TRBV19 to TRBJ2-3; D is perhaps TRBD1 (6 bases). V gave up 7 bases and J gave up 2 bases, with 19 bases separating them. Per germline, CDR1 LNHDA and CDR2 SQIVND (reference sequence). CDR3 length: 16 amino acids. DNA of the CDR3: TGTGCCAGTACCTCTGGCGTGACAGGAGTCACAGATACGCAGTATTTT. Amino acid sequence: CASTSGVTGVTDTQYF.